Listed below are T cell receptor beta chains from one sample, sequenced in a study of T cell repertoires in cytomegalovirus infection. Via MiXCR, TCRdb re-called the reads, giving one row per CDR3 protein. The table records tens of thousands of distinct CDR3 sequences, 20% to 25% of them present only once. Their recognized antigens are unknown. The material was CD8+ T cells from cultured PBMCs, obtained from culture after CMV antigen stimulation. The origin of the receptors is a human donor in good health (CMV status not recorded). Some clones in this sample may be carry-over from other donors' samples. The CDR3 runs from the conserved cysteine through the conserved F or W. A D gene is named only where the DNA matches it firmly. The size entry is marked missing in some rows and otherwise reads once, few, many or a size class.

CDR3aa,CDR3nt,len,d_gene,v_gene,abundance,j_gene
CASSLGFTEAFF,TGTGCCAGCAGCTTGGGTTTCACTGAAGCTTTCTTT,12,.,TRBV11-1,few,TRBJ1-1
CASSQAPPPGGPYNEQFF,TGCGCCAGCAGCCAAGCACCCCCTCCGGGGGGACCTTACAATGAGCAGTTCTTC,18,TRBD2,TRBV4-1,.,TRBJ2-1
CASSFGDLAVDRLTYNEQFF,TGTGCCAGCAGCTTCGGAGATTTGGCAGTCGACAGGCTTACCTACAATGAGCAGTTCTTC,20,.,TRBV5-6,once,TRBJ2-1
CASSQEAAFGNEQFF,TGTGCCAGCAGCCAAGAGGCAGCTTTCGGAAATGAGCAGTTCTTC,15,.,TRBV4-2,.,TRBJ2-1
CASSPGAGGSVTGELFF,TGTGCCAGCAGCCCGGGGGCAGGGGGCAGTGTCACCGGGGAGCTGTTTTTT,17,TRBD1,TRBV7-6,.,TRBJ2-2
CASSPPGLIRNEQFF,TGTGCCAGCAGCCCCCCGGGCCTTATACGCAATGAGCAGTTCTTC,15,.,TRBV27,many,TRBJ2-1
CASTPTMGGTEAFF,TGTGCCAGCACCCCTACGATGGGAGGCACTGAAGCTTTCTTT,14,.,TRBV6-6,.,TRBJ1-1
CASSPGTGNYEQYF,TGTGCCAGCAGCCCCGGGACAGGGAACTACGAGCAGTACTTC,14,TRBD1,TRBV7-8,few,TRBJ2-7
CASSLGNLNTEAFF,TGTGCCAGCAGTTTAGGCAACTTGAACACTGAAGCTTTCTTT,14,.,TRBV27,few,TRBJ1-1
CSVEDRGTENTGELFF,TGCAGCGTTGAAGATAGAGGGACAGAGAACACCGGGGAGCTGTTTTTT,16,TRBD1,TRBV29-1,few,TRBJ2-2
CATSDPTNSYEQYF,TGTGCCACCAGTGACCCGACAAACTCCTACGAGCAGTACTTC,14,.,TRBV24-1,.,TRBJ2-7
CASSGGTDGTF,TGTGCCAGCAGTGGCGGGACAGACGGCACCTTC,11,TRBD1,TRBV6-1,.,TRBJ1-2
CASSEAGSSTDTQYF,TGTGCCAGCAGCGAAGCGGGGTCTAGCACAGATACGCAGTATTTT,15,TRBD2,TRBV7-9,.,TRBJ2-3
CASSLGGTTTGELFF,TGTGCCAGCAGCTTAGGAGGGACTACCACCGGGGAGCTGTTTTTT,15,TRBD2,TRBV7-8,.,TRBJ2-2
CASSLSGGPSSYNEQFF,TGTGCCAGCAGTCTCTCCGGGGGTCCGAGCTCCTACAATGAGCAGTTCTTC,17,.,TRBV5-6,many,TRBJ2-1
CATSTGGDSYEQYF,TGTGCCACCAGCACAGGGGGCGACTCCTACGAGCAGTACTTC,14,TRBD1,TRBV15,.,TRBJ2-7
CASSLMGTGNTIYF,TGTGCCAGCAGCTTAATGGGTACTGGAAACACCATATATTTT,14,.,TRBV7-2,.,TRBJ1-3
CASSQGASNEKLFF,TGTGCCAGCAGCCAGGGGGCGTCAAATGAAAAACTGTTTTTT,14,TRBD1,TRBV7-6,.,TRBJ1-4
CSAKTEIQTNEQFF,TGCAGTGCTAAGACAGAGATTCAGACTAATGAGCAGTTCTTC,14,.,TRBV20-1,.,TRBJ2-1
CASSRAPGQGANTEAFF,TGTGCCAGCAGCCGAGCGCCGGGACAGGGGGCGAACACTGAAGCTTTCTTT,17,TRBD1,TRBV7-8,few,TRBJ1-1
CASSPRTGGRTEAFF,TGTGCCAGCAGCCCTCGGACAGGGGGAAGGACTGAAGCTTTCTTT,15,TRBD1,TRBV7-9,.,TRBJ1-1
CASSSGGSSYNEQFF,TGTGCCAGCAGTTCCGGAGGGAGCTCCTACAATGAGCAGTTCTTC,15,.,TRBV6-2/TRBV6-3,few,TRBJ2-1
CSARDGLEQYF,TGCAGTGCTAGAGATGGGCTCGAGCAGTACTTC,11,.,TRBV20-1,few,TRBJ2-7
CASPSPFGIGETQYF,TGTGCCAGTCCTTCACCCTTCGGGATAGGAGAGACCCAGTACTTC,15,.,TRBV19,.,TRBJ2-5
CASSELLYGYTF,TGTGCCAGCAGTGAACTTCTTTATGGCTACACCTTC,12,.,TRBV12-3/TRBV12-4,.,TRBJ1-2
CASSLRGTSGANEQFF,TGCGCCAGCAGTCTAAGAGGGACTAGCGGCGCGAATGAGCAGTTCTTC,16,TRBD2,TRBV4-1,few,TRBJ2-1
CASSQEGLRRVRTEAFF,TGCGCCAGCAGCCAAGAAGGTTTAAGGAGGGTTAGAACTGAAGCTTTCTTT,17,.,TRBV4-1,.,TRBJ1-1
CASRFRSKETQYF,TGTGCCAGCAGGTTTCGGTCCAAAGAGACCCAGTACTTC,13,.,TRBV6-2/TRBV6-3,.,TRBJ2-5